This is a list of T cell receptor beta chains from one sample in a study of CD8 T cells in ankylosing spondylitis. In TCRdb, the 5' RACE reads were re-called with MiXCR into one record per CDR3 protein. The sample records just over 300,000 distinct CDR3 sequences, less than 25% being singletons. Source material: blood, either unsorted or a sorted T cell fraction (not recorded which). Every receptor here comes from a female donor with ankylosing spondylitis or in good health (not recorded which). CDR3s include the opening cysteine and the closing phenylalanine or tryptophan. The order of the fields is clone size, J gene, D gene, V gene, CDR3 protein, CDR3 DNA. The D gene is left open where the match is weak. Size tells how often a clone was seen (once, few, many) or the class of an expanded clone, and some rows leave it out.

>.|TRBJ2-3|.|TRBV5-1
CASSPRESTDTQYF
TGCGCCAGCAGCCCCAGGGAATCCACAGATACGCAGTATTTT
>many|TRBJ1-1|.|TRBV7-9
CASGKVGNTEAFF
TGTGCCAGCGGAAAAGTAGGGAACACTGAAGCTTTCTTT
>.|TRBJ1-5|.|TRBV7-8
CASSGRDQPQHF
TGTGCCAGCAGTGGGAGAGATCAGCCCCAGCATTTT
>.|TRBJ2-1|TRBD2|TRBV12-3/TRBV12-4
CASSLGLAETNEQFF
TGTGCCAGCAGTTTAGGGCTAGCGGAGACAAATGAGCAGTTCTTC
>many|TRBJ2-1|TRBD2|TRBV9
CASSPGGLGDYNEQFF
TGTGCCAGCAGCCCGGGGGGACTCGGGGATTACAATGAGCAGTTCTTC
>.|TRBJ2-7|.|TRBV7-2
CASSISGTAYEQYF
TGTGCCAGCAGCATATCCGGGACCGCCTACGAGCAGTACTTC
>few|TRBJ2-7|.|TRBV12-3/TRBV12-4
CASSFSRGRQEQYF
TGTGCCAGCAGTTTTTCTCGTGGGCGTCAAGAGCAGTACTTC
>.|TRBJ2-3|TRBD2|TRBV11-2
CASSFRREGTDTQYF
TGTGCCAGCAGCTTCCGTCGGGAGGGCACAGATACGCAGTATTTT
>.|TRBJ2-7|.|TRBV20-1
CSARTDRYMRYEQYF
TGCAGTGCTAGAACGGACCGCTACATGAGGTACGAGCAGTACTTC
>few|TRBJ1-1|.|TRBV25-1
CASSSSGNTEAFF
TGTGCCAGCAGTTCCTCCGGGAACACTGAAGCTTTCTTT
>.|TRBJ2-1|.|TRBV10-3
CATGGGSEQFF
TGTGCCACCGGCGGAGGGAGTGAGCAGTTCTTC
>.|TRBJ2-2|TRBD2|TRBV5-1
CASSIRLAETNTGELFF
TGCGCCAGCAGCATAAGACTAGCGGAGACGAACACCGGGGAGCTGTTTTTT
>many|TRBJ2-6|.|TRBV20-1
CSATEQVLSGANVLTF
TGCAGTGCTACTGAACAGGTGCTCTCTGGGGCCAACGTCCTGACTTTC
>.|TRBJ2-7|TRBD2|TRBV20-1
CSARDWTSSYEQYF
TGCAGTGCTAGAGATTGGACTAGCTCCTACGAGCAGTACTTC
>.|TRBJ2-1|.|TRBV24-1
CATQGASGISYNEQFF
TGTGCCACCCAGGGGGCTAGCGGGATCTCCTACAATGAGCAGTTCTTC
>few|TRBJ1-2|TRBD1|TRBV29-1
CSVGAGTGYGYTF
TGCAGCGTTGGGGCCGGGACAGGTTATGGCTACACCTTC
>.|TRBJ1-1|.|TRBV5-1
CASRHKSNTEAFF
TGCGCCAGCAGACATAAATCGAACACTGAAGCTTTCTTT
>.|TRBJ2-3|.|TRBV9
CASSARQGTDTQYF
TGTGCCAGCAGCGCGAGACAGGGCACAGATACGCAGTATTTT
>many|TRBJ1-1|.|TRBV6-6
CASASRGAGTEAFF
TGTGCCAGCGCCTCCCGAGGCGCGGGCACTGAAGCTTTCTTT
>.|TRBJ1-5|TRBD1|TRBV6-5
CASSNRGRFQPQHF
TGTGCCAGCAGTAACAGGGGGCGGTTTCAGCCCCAGCATTTT
>once|TRBJ2-1|TRBD2|TRBV20-1
CSATRTSGRRGQFF
TGCAGTGCAACCAGGACTAGCGGGAGGAGGGGGCAGTTCTTC
>once|TRBJ1-5|TRBD1|TRBV24-1
CATSARDRGNQPQHF
TGTGCCACCAGTGCTCGGGACAGGGGCAATCAGCCCCAGCATTTT
>many|TRBJ2-7|.|TRBV12-3/TRBV12-4
CASRPTGFHEQYF
TGTGCCAGCAGGCCCACAGGGTTCCACGAGCAGTACTTC
>many|TRBJ2-7|.|TRBV12-3/TRBV12-4
CASSLGPLYEQYF
TGTGCCAGCAGTTTAGGCCCCCTTTACGAGCAGTACTTC
>few|TRBJ1-3|TRBD1|TRBV7-2
CASSLDGTAGGNTIYF
TGTGCCAGCAGCTTAGATGGGACAGCTGGTGGAAACACCATATATTTT
>few|TRBJ2-1|TRBD2|TRBV7-3
CASSATSGSHNEQFF
TGTGCCAGCAGCGCTACTAGCGGGAGCCACAATGAGCAGTTCTTC
>.|TRBJ2-7|.|TRBV30
CAWRWDRSYEQYF
TGTGCCTGGAGATGGGACCGCTCCTACGAGCAGTACTTC
>once|TRBJ2-5|TRBD1|TRBV5-1
CASSLRGTGGAGETQYF
TGCGCCAGCAGCTTGCGCGGGACAGGGGGCGCGGGGGAGACCCAGTACTTC
>.|TRBJ1-5|.|TRBV2
CASSEDWVQSRNQPQHF
TGTGCCAGCAGTGAAGATTGGGTACAGAGTAGGAATCAGCCCCAGCATTTT
>.|TRBJ1-4|TRBD1|TRBV12-3/TRBV12-4
CASRRDRATNEKLFF
TGTGCCAGCCGTCGGGACAGAGCAACTAATGAAAAACTGTTTTTT
>.|TRBJ2-3|.|TRBV6-1
CASSEVQGWTDTQYF
TGTGCCAGCAGTGAAGTGCAGGGGTGGACAGATACGCAGTATTTT
>many|TRBJ1-1|.|TRBV12-3/TRBV12-4
CASSFLRPEAFF
TGTGCCAGCAGTTTCCTTAGGCCTGAAGCTTTCTTT
>many|TRBJ2-5|TRBD1|TRBV6-2/TRBV6-3
CASRQGAERETQYF
TGTGCCAGCAGACAGGGGGCTGAAAGGGAGACCCAGTACTTC
>.|TRBJ2-2|.|TRBV11-2
CASSPHSWRGTNTGELFF
TGTGCCAGCAGCCCCCACTCATGGCGCGGGACGAACACCGGGGAGCTGTTTTTT
>few|TRBJ2-1|TRBD1|TRBV24-1
CATSVWTGMRNEQFF
TGTGCCACCAGTGTTTGGACAGGGATGCGCAATGAGCAGTTCTTC
>.|TRBJ1-2|.|TRBV30
CAGTPGGTANYGYTF
TGTGCCGGGACCCCGGGGGGGACTGCTAACTATGGCTACACCTTC
>many|TRBJ2-3|.|TRBV6-5
CASSSFGSSTDTQYF
TGTGCCAGCAGTTCCTTCGGGAGTAGCACAGATACGCAGTATTTT
>few|TRBJ1-3|.|TRBV28
CASSLSGNTIYF
TGTGCCAGCAGTTTAAGTGGAAACACCATATATTTT
>.|TRBJ2-7|.|TRBV12-3/TRBV12-4
CASTLTGGPYEQYF
TGTGCCAGCACCTTGACCGGTGGCCCCTACGAGCAGTACTTC
>many|TRBJ2-3|TRBD2|TRBV10-3
CAISESWGSGTSTSTDTQYF
TGTGCCATCAGTGAGTCGTGGGGTTCCGGGACTAGCACGAGCACAGATACGCAGTATTTT
>few|TRBJ2-3|TRBD2|TRBV2
CASSAGLAGSTDTQYF
TGTGCCAGCAGCGCCGGACTAGCGGGGTCCACAGATACGCAGTATTTT
>few|TRBJ2-1|.|TRBV6-1
CASPRGYEQFF
TGTGCCAGCCCCCGGGGCTATGAGCAGTTCTTC
>.|TRBJ1-4|.|TRBV7-9
CASSHGDEKLFF
TGTGCCAGCAGCCATGGGGATGAAAAACTGTTTTTT
>.|TRBJ1-1|.|TRBV20-1
CSPTGGGGTEAFF
TGCAGTCCAACGGGTGGGGGTGGAACTGAAGCTTTCTTT
>few|TRBJ2-2|TRBD1|TRBV20-1
CSASPGQKNTGELFF
TGCAGTGCTAGTCCGGGACAGAAGAACACCGGGGAGCTGTTTTTT
>few|TRBJ2-2|TRBD2|TRBV6-1
CASTPLAGGNTGELFF
TGTGCCAGCACCCCACTAGCGGGAGGGAACACCGGGGAGCTGTTTTTT
>.|TRBJ2-1|TRBD1|TRBV20-1
CSAPRDRGSRGYNEQFF
TGCAGTGCGCCCCGGGACAGGGGCTCTCGTGGCTACAATGAGCAGTTCTTC
>few|TRBJ1-2|.|TRBV2
CASSDAGPYYGYTF
TGTGCCAGCAGTGACGCAGGGCCCTACTATGGCTACACCTTC
>many|TRBJ2-3|TRBD2|TRBV7-9
CASSPGLAGVGDTQYF
TGTGCCAGCAGCCCTGGACTAGCGGGAGTCGGAGATACGCAGTATTTT
>.|TRBJ2-1|.|TRBV12-3/TRBV12-4
CASSLVGEEQFF
TGTGCCAGCAGTTTAGTGGGTGAAGAGCAGTTCTTC
>.|TRBJ1-2|.|TRBV12-3/TRBV12-4
CASSLVAGANYGYTF
TGTGCCAGCAGTTTGGTGGCAGGAGCTAACTATGGCTACACCTTC
>.|TRBJ2-7|TRBD2|TRBV29-1
CSVSGRYSYEQYF
TGCAGCGTCAGCGGGAGGTACTCCTACGAGCAGTACTTC
>.|TRBJ1-1|.|TRBV6-1
CASSRGGFTGRGTEAFF
TGTGCCAGCAGTCGCGGGGGATTTACAGGGAGGGGGACTGAAGCTTTCTTT
>.|TRBJ1-6|.|TRBV12-3/TRBV12-4
CASSLRRGESSPLHF
TGTGCCAGCAGCCTCCGCAGGGGCGAAAGCTCACCCCTCCACTTT
>few|TRBJ1-1|.|TRBV12-3/TRBV12-4
CASSLRFGSEAFF
TGTGCCAGCAGTTTACGGTTCGGGAGTGAAGCTTTCTTT
>few|TRBJ2-3|.|TRBV12-3/TRBV12-4
CASSLGASSTDTQYF
TGTGCCAGCAGTTTAGGAGCTTCTAGCACAGATACGCAGTATTTT
>.|TRBJ1-1|.|TRBV6-1
CASRGTDLLATEAFF
TGTGCCAGCAGGGGGACGGACCTTTTGGCCACTGAAGCTTTCTTT